This paragraph reports one TCR beta chain. The antigen is unknown. TCRdb reanalyzed the 5' RACE reads, giving one entry per CDR3 protein sequence and no DNA. This sample's clone table lists about 170,000 distinct CDR3 sequences. Germline CDR1 reads MNHEY; CDR2 reads SVGAGI. The CDR3 extends over 13 amino acids. The sample comes from a study of monozygotic twins with inflammatory bowel disease. General study results and limits: Especially where disease activity was present, IBD patients had fewer clonotypes in common with others than healthy twins did. The analysis yielded no support for one strong signal or clonotype associated with IBD.

The V gene is TRBV6-5, the J gene TRBJ2-7; TCRdb outputs TRBD1, but without DNA this stays unchecked. The sequenced sample was blood. The source of this sequence is a human donor with ulcerative colitis or Crohn's disease, or a healthy co-twin of an affected twin (not recorded which). The CDR3 spells CASSRTGFYEQYF.